Following are 11 T cell receptor beta chains from one sample sequenced in a study of cytotoxic CD8 clonotypes in ibrutinib-treated CLL. The table came from immunoSEQ multiplex PCR; TCRdb's copy has only in-frame clones and leaves some out. The sample carries approximately 15,000 clones, 70% to 90% recorded once. Sequenced here: PBMCs, sampled before ibrutinib treatment. These receptor sequences come from a human donor with chronic lymphocytic leukemia.

The rearrangement joins TRBV7-6 to TRBJ1-2, with D maybe TRBD1 (5 bases). CDR1 SGHVS and CDR2 FNYEAQ come from the germline V gene. The CDR3 extends over 16 amino acids. V lost 5 bases and J lost 3, with 19 bases in between. The CDR3 region is CASSVGQLGIDYGYTF. As DNA, the CDR3 is TGTGCCAGCAGCGTAGGACAACTGGGGATTGACTATGGCTACACCTTC.

The V gene is TRBV18, the J gene TRBJ1-5; no reliable D call. The germline gives CDR1 KGHSH, CDR2 LQKENI. Trimming left V 3 bases short and J 3 bases short, with 9 bases between. The CDR3 totals 14 residues. The CDR3 reads CASSPGKLNQPQHF. DNA for the CDR3: TGTGCCAGCTCACCGGGAAAACTCAATCAGCCCCAGCATTTT.

This clone was found a few times. The chain recombines TRBV11-2 with TRBJ2-2, with 7 positions matching TRBD1. Per germline, CDR1 SGHAT and CDR2 FQNNGV. The CDR3 loop spans 15 amino acids. Trimming cost V 3 bases and J 6 bases; bases outside gene matches: 7. CDR3 protein: CASSFVTGFSGELFF. CDR3 nucleotide sequence: TGTGCCAGCAGCTTTGTGACAGGGTTTTCCGGGGAGCTGTTTTTT. The full variable domain, completed using reference TRBV11-2 and TRBJ2-2, is EAGVAQSPRYKIIEKRQSVAFWCNPISGHATLYWYQQILGQGPKLLIQFQNNGVVDDSQLPKDRFSAERLKGVDSTLKIQPAKLEDSAVYLCASSFVTGFSGELFFGEGSRLTVL.

V usage is TRBV28 and J usage is TRBJ2-7, with 7 bases that match TRBD1. CDR3 size: 15 residues. Germline CDR1 is MDHEN and CDR2 is SYDVKM. The V gene end was trimmed by 7 bases and the J gene end by 0 bases; junction bases not matched to a gene: 9. The CDR3 sequence is CASTIVGGISYEQYF. CDR3 nucleotides: TGTGCCAGCACCATCGTAGGGGGCATCTCCTACGAGCAGTACTTC.

This clone has a handful of counts. DNA of the CDR3: TGTGCCAGCAGTTGGACAGGGACTAACTATGGCTACACCTTC. This encodes CASSWTGTNYGYTF. The chain links TRBV28 to TRBJ1-2; 8 nucleotides agree with TRBD1. This CDR3 region has 14 residues. Trimming removed 4 bases from V and 0 bases from J; junction bases left unmatched: 1. Germline values: CDR1 MDHEN, CDR2 SYDVKM.

The CDR3 region is CATSPGLAPSYEQYF. CDR3 in DNA: TGTGCCACCAGTCCGGGACTAGCGCCTTCCTACGAGCAGTACTTC. The chain uses TRBV15 and TRBJ2-7; 10 bases line up with TRBD2. CDR3 size: 15 residues. Germline loops: CDR1 LNHNV, CDR2 YYDKDF (reference sequence). V was clipped by 6 bases and J by 1 base; unmatched bases: 6.

CDR3 nucleotide sequence: TGTGCCAGCAGCGCCCCAGCGGGAGTAGGAGAGACCCAGTACTTC. Residues: CASSAPAGVGETQYF. The chain recombines TRBV9 with TRBJ2-5, with 8 bases aligning to TRBD2. CDR3 length: 15 amino acids. Per germline, CDR1 SGDLS and CDR2 YYNGEE. The trim removed 3 bases at V and 4 bases at J, leaving 8 bases unmatched.

The rearrangement links TRBV6-5 to TRBJ2-1, with 8 bases lining up with TRBD1. Germline V gene lookup returns CDR1 MNHEY and CDR2 SVGAGI. J was trimmed by 0 bases and V by 2 bases; bases with no gene match: 3. The CDR3 contains 16 residues. The CDR3 DNA is TGTGCCAGCAGTTACGGAACAGGGGGCTCCTACAATGAGCAGTTCTTC. Its translation: CASSYGTGGSYNEQFF.

This clone was seen a single time. The rearrangement joins TRBV28 to TRBJ2-5, with unresolved D. The J call may be incorrect, as the DNA end agrees better with TRBJ2-7. The CDR3 has 12 residues. The germline V gene encodes CDR1 MDHEN and CDR2 SYDVKM. CDR3 region: CASSFSSYEQYF. In DNA, the CDR3 is TGTGCCAGCAGTTTCTCTAGTTACGAGCAGTACTTC.

This clone was detected once. The J gene is TRBJ2-7, the V gene TRBV28; 7 bases line up with TRBD2. This CDR3 has 17 amino acids. Germline V gene data show CDR1 as MDHEN and CDR2 as SYDVKM. The V gene end was trimmed by 3 bases and the J gene end by 3 bases; junction bases not matched to a gene: 14. CDR3 in amino acids: CASSFIAGIRSYYEQYF. Here the CDR3 DNA reads TGTGCCAGCAGTTTTATAGCGGGTATTAGATCATACTACGAGCAGTACTTC.

The V gene is TRBV9, the J gene TRBJ2-7, with 10 bases matching TRBD2. The CDR3 totals 15 residues. Trimming cost V 0 bases and J 2 bases; bases outside gene matches: 2. The germline CDR1 and CDR2 sequences are SGDLS and YYNGEE. CDR3 nucleotide sequence: TGTGCCAGCAGCGTAGCCGGGACTAGCGCCTACGAGCAGTACTTC. Translated, it gives CASSVAGTSAYEQYF.